The 25 T cell receptor beta chains below were found in one sample sequenced in a study of response to subunit inactivated influenza vaccine. Each CDR3 protein gets one entry after TCRdb re-called the RT-PCR reads with MiXCR. In the table there are hundreds of thousands of distinct CDR3 sequences, 11% to 15% of which are singletons. The specimen was PBMCs from blood, collected 14 days before vaccination. These receptors all stem from a man aged 45-65 years who received an inactivated influenza vaccine.

This sequence joins TRBV24-1 and TRBJ2-5; the match to TRBD1 covers 7 bases. There are 15 residues in the CDR3. The germline gives CDR1 KGHDR, CDR2 SFDVKD. Trimming cost V 4 bases and J 5 bases; bases outside gene matches: 9. Here the CDR3 DNA reads TGTGCCACCAGTGACCCGACAGGGTCTTGGGAGACCCAGTACTTC. This codes for CATSDPTGSWETQYF.

This clonotype has ten or more counts. This sequence joins TRBV12-3 or TRBV12-4 and TRBJ1-1; 8 positions agree with TRBD1. J gave up 7 bases and V 5 bases, and 6 bases lay outside the gene matches. The CDR3 covers 13 residues. CDR3 amino acids: CASSPTTGGEAFF. For the CDR3, the DNA is TGTGCCAGCAGTCCGACTACAGGGGGTGAAGCTTTCTTT.

The CDR3 sequence: CASSPGQGSSPLHF. CDR3 coding DNA: TGTGCCAGCAGTCCCGGACAGGGTAGTTCACCCCTCCACTTT. V is TRBV12-3 or TRBV12-4 and J is TRBJ1-6, with 8 bases that match TRBD1. Trimming at V came to 5 bases and at J to 9 bases, leaving 6 bases not matched to a gene. There are 14 residues in the CDR3.

This clonotype was detected ten times or more. This chain links TRBV11-1 with TRBJ2-4, with D tentatively TRBD1 (6 bases). Trimming cost V 4 bases and J 0 bases, with 19 bases left between them. This CDR3 spans 18 amino acids. Germline CDR1 and CDR2: SGHAT and FQDESV (reference sequence). The CDR3 protein is CASSSTDRPPIAKNIQYF. CDR3 DNA sequence: TGTGCCAGCAGCTCGACCGACAGGCCCCCCATAGCCAAAAACATTCAGTACTTC. Filled out from reference TRBV11-1 and TRBJ2-4, the complete variable domain reads EAEVAQSPRYKITEKSQAVAFWCDPISGHATLYWYRQILGQGPELLVQFQDESVVDDSQLPKDRFSAERLKGVDSTLKIQPAELGDSAMYLCASSSTDRPPIAKNIQYFGAGTRLSVL.

This clonotype turned up a few times. The CDR3 region has the DNA TGCGCCAGCAGCCACCTAACAAGGTCTTTATTGTCGGCGGATACGCAGTATTTT. Protein product: CASSHLTRSLLSADTQYF. The chain has TRBV4-1 and TRBJ2-3; unclear D gene. Trimming took off 3 bases at V and 6 bases at J, with 25 bases between the two ends. Per germline, CDR1 MGHRA and CDR2 YSYEKL. This CDR3 is 18 amino acids long.

This clonotype was picked up a small number of times. This rearrangement joins TRBV5-6 to TRBJ2-7, with TRBD2 identical over 7 bases. Trimming at V came to 2 bases and at J to 3 bases, leaving 8 bases not matched to a gene. CDR1 is SGHDT and CDR2 is YYEEEE in the germline V gene. The CDR3 contains 15 residues. Here the CDR3 reads CASSFVASGFYEQYF. The CDR3 DNA reads as TGTGCCAGCAGCTTCGTGGCTAGCGGATTCTACGAGCAGTACTTC.

This clonotype was seen a handful of times. V usage is TRBV27 and J usage is TRBJ2-1; D uncertain. In germline, CDR1 is MNHEY, CDR2 SMNVEV (reference sequence). The CDR3 extends over 13 amino acids. Trimming left V 5 bases short and J 9 bases short, with 14 bases between. The chain's CDR3 is CASSTNTVGEQFF. For the CDR3, the DNA is TGTGCCAGCAGTACAAATACGGTCGGTGAGCAGTTCTTC.

This clonotype has a count of ten or more. The V and J genes are TRBV4-2 and TRBJ2-7; 7 nucleotides match TRBD2. CDR3 length: 14 amino acids. The J segment lost 2 bases and the V segment lost 3 bases, leaving 4 bases of the junction unmatched. Germline CDR1 reads LGHNA; CDR2 reads YNFKEQ. The CDR3 reads CASSHSGSAYEQYF. The CDR3 DNA reads as TGTGCCAGCAGCCATAGCGGGTCCGCCTACGAGCAGTACTTC.

This clonotype was seen more than once but under ten times. The rearrangement links TRBV11-2 to TRBJ2-1; weak D call: TRBD2 (6 bases). CDR3 length: 12 amino acids. The germline gives CDR1 SGHAT, CDR2 FQNNGV. V lost 0 bases to trimming and J lost 12 bases, with 9 bases between them. CDR3 in amino acids: CASSLDLGGQFF. The CDR3 region has the DNA TGTGCCAGCAGCTTAGATCTCGGGGGGCAGTTCTTC.

This clonotype turned up a few times. J is TRBJ2-7 and V is TRBV7-9; the D call may be TRBD1 or TRBD2 (5 bases each). The germline gives CDR1 SEHNR, CDR2 FQNEAQ (reference sequence). Trimming shortened V by 7 bases and J by 5 bases, and 18 bases separated the two germline ends. The CDR3 is 14 residues long. CDR3 coding DNA: TGTGCCAGCACCAGACCGGGGCGAGGGAACGAGCAGTACTTC. It codes for CASTRPGRGNEQYF.

V gene TRBV4-3 combines with J gene TRBJ2-1; perhaps TRBD1 as D (6 bases). Germline loops: CDR1 LGHNA, CDR2 YSLEER. Trimming shortened V by 0 bases and J by 1 base, and 10 bases separated the two germline ends. The CDR3 covers 16 residues. The CDR3 nucleotides read TGCGCCAGCAGCCAAGATGGGACACTTTCCTACAATGAGCAGTTCTTC. It translates to CASSQDGTLSYNEQFF.

Only a few counts were recorded for this clonotype. V is TRBV25-1 and J is TRBJ2-1, with D tentatively TRBD1 (6 bases). The germline CDR1 and CDR2 sequences are MGHDK and SYGVNS. The CDR3 loop spans 17 amino acids. V gave up 4 bases and J gave up 3 bases, with 19 bases separating them. In nucleotides, the CDR3 is TGTGCCAGCAGTGCAACCCTCCGGGACAATTACTACAATGAGCAGTTCTTC. Its protein product is CASSATLRDNYYNEQFF.

This clonotype was recorded many times. This sequence joins TRBV7-2 and TRBJ2-1, with 13 bases identical to TRBD2. V shed 5 bases and J 8 bases; nucleotides not matched to a gene: 9. In germline, CDR1 is SGHTA, CDR2 FQGNSA. This CDR3 contains 16 residues. In DNA form, the CDR3 reads TGTGCCAGCAGCGGAACTAGCGGGGGGGCAAATTATGAGCAGTTCTTC. Translation: CASSGTSGGANYEQFF.

The chain uses TRBV5-1 and TRBJ2-1; 7 bases line up with TRBD1. Per the germline V gene, CDR1 is SGHRS and CDR2 is YFSETQ. The ends lost 3 bases at V and 6 bases at J; junction bases unmatched: 6. The CDR3 has 14 amino acids. Here the CDR3 reads CASSWGNRGNEQFF. CDR3 bases: TGCGCCAGCAGCTGGGGAAACAGGGGCAATGAGCAGTTCTTC. Full variable domain (outside the CDR3, taken from reference TRBV5-1 and TRBJ2-1): KAGVTQTPRYLIKTRGQQVTLSCSPISGHRSVSWYQQTPGQGLQFLFEYFSETQRNKGNFPGRFSGRQFSNSRSEMNVSTLELGDSALYLCASSWGNRGNEQFFGPGTRLTVL.

In this sample, this clonotype turned up a few times. The chain recombines TRBV5-5 with TRBJ1-6; D is possibly TRBD1 (5 bases). The germline V gene has CDR1 SGHKS and CDR2 YYEKEE (reference sequence). The CDR3 spans 16 residues. Trimming shortened V by 4 bases and J by 0 bases, and 11 bases separated the two germline ends. The CDR3 sequence is CASSPPGSSYNSPLHF. The CDR3 coding sequence is TGTGCCAGCAGCCCCCCAGGGAGCTCCTATAATTCACCCCTCCACTTT.

The rearrangement uses TRBV7-2 and TRBJ1-1; D is undetermined. Trimming pared 0 bases from V and 1 base from J, leaving 12 bases between. The V gene's germline CDR1 is SGHTA and CDR2 FQGNSA. The CDR3 consists of 16 residues. CDR3 sequence (DNA): TGTGCCAGCAGCTTAGCGCATCTGCTACAGAACACTGAAGCTTTCTTT. It is translated as CASSLAHLLQNTEAFF.

J is TRBJ2-1 and V is TRBV14; D remains ambiguous. Germline V gene lookup returns CDR1 SGHDN and CDR2 FVKESK. This CDR3 has 17 amino acids. V was trimmed by 2 bases and J by 0 bases, leaving 14 bases between them. Here the CDR3 reads CASSQRSAVDSYNEQFF. The CDR3 DNA sequence: TGTGCCAGCAGCCAAAGATCAGCTGTAGACTCCTACAATGAGCAGTTCTTC.

The chain uses TRBV14 and TRBJ2-1, with 9 nucleotides matching TRBD1. The CDR3 spans 17 residues. Germline V gene sequence: CDR1 SGHDN, CDR2 FVKESK. V trimming: 1 base; J trimming: 0 bases; junction bases outside the gene matches: 4. DNA of the CDR3: TGTGCCAGCAGCCAAGGGACAGGGGTATCCTCCTACAATGAGCAGTTCTTC. It translates to CASSQGTGVSSYNEQFF.

This clonotype has a handful of counts. The V call is TRBV20-1, the J call TRBJ2-5, with D perhaps TRBD1 (6 bases). CDR1 and CDR2 from the germline V gene are DFQATT and SNEGSKA (reference sequence). The CDR3 is made up of 15 amino acids. The V and J ends lost 5 bases and 0 bases respectively, with 16 bases between them. CDR3 DNA sequence: TGCAGTGCTTACAATGGACAGCAGGACCAAGAGACCCAGTACTTC. It yields the protein CSAYNGQQDQETQYF.

This clonotype was detected a few times. V and J are TRBV20-1 and TRBJ1-2, with a tentative D call TRBD1 (5 bases). V gave up 1 base and J gave up 4 bases, with 16 bases separating them. The CDR3 has 15 residues. Germline V lookup: CDR1 DFQATT, CDR2 SNEGSKA (reference sequence). CDR3 nucleotide sequence: TGCAGTGCTAGAGGGCAGACAGATTTAGTCTATGGCTACACCTTC. Its protein is CSARGQTDLVYGYTF.

The J gene is TRBJ2-5, the V gene TRBV5-1; 10 nucleotides line up with TRBD1. The ends lost 4 bases at V and 0 bases at J; junction bases unmatched: 3. The germline V gene encodes CDR1 SGHRS and CDR2 YFSETQ. CDR3 length: 15 amino acids. CDR3 coding DNA: TGCGCCAGCAGCACCGGGACAGGGGACCAAGAGACCCAGTACTTC. It specifies CASSTGTGDQETQYF.

The table lists this clonotype with a few counts. This chain connects TRBV4-3 to TRBJ2-3, with 7 bases identical to TRBD2. The CDR3 extends over 15 amino acids. V lost 0 bases and J lost 5; bases outside the gene matches: 5. CDR1 and CDR2 from the germline V gene are LGHNA and YSLEER. CDR3 protein: CASSQEAGAGDTQYF. CDR3 nucleotides: TGCGCCAGCAGCCAAGAGGCGGGAGCCGGAGATACGCAGTATTTT.

The chain is built from TRBV5-1 and TRBJ1-5; D unclear. CDR3 length: 15 amino acids. Per germline, CDR1 SGHRS and CDR2 YFSETQ. Trimming shortened V by 4 bases and J by 3 bases, and 14 bases separated the two germline ends. CDR3 sequence (DNA): TGCGCCAGCAGCCTGGAAGGCCAGCTCAATCAGCCCCAGCATTTT. This sequence encodes CASSLEGQLNQPQHF.

V usage is TRBV10-3 and J usage is TRBJ2-2; 7 nucleotides line up with TRBD1. Germline CDR1 and CDR2: ENHRY and SYGVKD. The V segment lost 5 bases and the J segment 4 bases; nucleotides outside the gene matches: 10. The CDR3 is 16 amino acids. CDR3 in amino acids: CAISPRQGRSTGELFF. The CDR3, as DNA: TGTGCCATCAGTCCTAGACAGGGTCGGAGCACCGGGGAGCTGTTTTTT.

Of note for this clonotype: A read error is possible here, since a much larger clone lies one base away. Here the CDR3 DNA reads TGTGCCAGCAGTTTCGGTTTAGGGAGCACAGATACGCAGTATTTT. It is translated as CASSFGLGSTDTQYF. The chain has TRBV12-3 or TRBV12-4 and TRBJ2-3; D not certain. V was pared by 3 bases and J by 0 bases, with 10 bases between. The CDR3 has 15 amino acids.